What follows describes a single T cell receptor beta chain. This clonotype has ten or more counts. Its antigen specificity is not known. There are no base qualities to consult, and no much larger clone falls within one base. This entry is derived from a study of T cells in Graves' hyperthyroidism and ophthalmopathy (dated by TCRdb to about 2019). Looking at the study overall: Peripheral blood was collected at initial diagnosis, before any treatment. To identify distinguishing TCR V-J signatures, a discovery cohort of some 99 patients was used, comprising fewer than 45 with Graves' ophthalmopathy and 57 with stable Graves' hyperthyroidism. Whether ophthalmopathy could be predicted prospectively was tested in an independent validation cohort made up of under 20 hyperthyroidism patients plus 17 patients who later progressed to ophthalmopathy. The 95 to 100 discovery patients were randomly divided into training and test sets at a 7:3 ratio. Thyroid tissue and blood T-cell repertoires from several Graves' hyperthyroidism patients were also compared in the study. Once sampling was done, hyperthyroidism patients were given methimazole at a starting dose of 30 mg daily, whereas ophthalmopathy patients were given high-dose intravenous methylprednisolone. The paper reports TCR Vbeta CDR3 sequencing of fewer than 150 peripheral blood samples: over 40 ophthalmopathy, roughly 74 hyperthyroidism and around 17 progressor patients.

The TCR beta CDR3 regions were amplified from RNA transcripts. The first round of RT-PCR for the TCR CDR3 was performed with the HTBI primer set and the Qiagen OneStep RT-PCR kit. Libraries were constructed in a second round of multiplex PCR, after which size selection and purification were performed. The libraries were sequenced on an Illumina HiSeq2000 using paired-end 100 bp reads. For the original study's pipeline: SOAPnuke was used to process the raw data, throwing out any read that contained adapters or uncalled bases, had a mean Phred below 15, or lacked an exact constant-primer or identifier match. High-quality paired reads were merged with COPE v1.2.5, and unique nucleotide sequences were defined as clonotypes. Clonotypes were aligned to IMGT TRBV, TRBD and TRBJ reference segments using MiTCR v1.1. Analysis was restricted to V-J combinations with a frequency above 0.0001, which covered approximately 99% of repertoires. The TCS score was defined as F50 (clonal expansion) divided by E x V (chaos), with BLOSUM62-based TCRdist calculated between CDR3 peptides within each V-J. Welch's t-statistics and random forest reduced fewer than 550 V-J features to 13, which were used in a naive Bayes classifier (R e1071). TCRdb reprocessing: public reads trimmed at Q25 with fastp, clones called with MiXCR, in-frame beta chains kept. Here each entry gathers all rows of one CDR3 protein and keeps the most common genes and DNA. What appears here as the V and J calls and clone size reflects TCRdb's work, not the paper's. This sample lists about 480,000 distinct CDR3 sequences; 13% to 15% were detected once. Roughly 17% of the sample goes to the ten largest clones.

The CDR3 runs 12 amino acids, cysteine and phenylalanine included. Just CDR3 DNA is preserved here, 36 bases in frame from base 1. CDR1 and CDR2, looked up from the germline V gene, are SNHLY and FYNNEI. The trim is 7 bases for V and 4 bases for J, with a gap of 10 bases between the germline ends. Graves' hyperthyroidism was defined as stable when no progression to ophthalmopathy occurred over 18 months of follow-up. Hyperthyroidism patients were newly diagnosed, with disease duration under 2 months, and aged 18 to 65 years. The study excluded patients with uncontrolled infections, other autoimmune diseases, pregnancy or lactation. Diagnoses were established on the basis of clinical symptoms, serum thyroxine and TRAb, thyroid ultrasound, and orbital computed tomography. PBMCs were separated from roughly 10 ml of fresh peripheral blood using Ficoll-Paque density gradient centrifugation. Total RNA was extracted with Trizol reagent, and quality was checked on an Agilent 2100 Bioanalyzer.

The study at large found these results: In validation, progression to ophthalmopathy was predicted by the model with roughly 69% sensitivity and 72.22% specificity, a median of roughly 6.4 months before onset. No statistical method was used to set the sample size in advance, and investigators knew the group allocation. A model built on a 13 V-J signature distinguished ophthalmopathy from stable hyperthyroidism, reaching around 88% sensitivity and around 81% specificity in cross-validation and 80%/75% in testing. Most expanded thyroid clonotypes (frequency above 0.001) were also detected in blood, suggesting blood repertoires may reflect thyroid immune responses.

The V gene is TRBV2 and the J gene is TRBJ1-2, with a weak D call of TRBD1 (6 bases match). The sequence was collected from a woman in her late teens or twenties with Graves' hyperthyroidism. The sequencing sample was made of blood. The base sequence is TGTGCCAGCATAACAGGGCTCTATGGCTACACCTTC. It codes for CASITGLYGYTF. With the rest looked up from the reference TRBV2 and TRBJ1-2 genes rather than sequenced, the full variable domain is EPEVTQTPSHQVTQMGQEVILRCVPISNHLYFYWYRQILGQKVEFLVSFYNNEISEKSEIFDDQFSVERPDGSNFTLKIRSTKLEDSAMYFCASITGLYGYTFGSGTRLTVV.